The 3 T cell receptor beta chains listed next were all sequenced from one sample in a study of control samples from healthy donors and cancer patients. Method: immunoSEQ multiplex PCR; TCRdb's copy keeps in-frame clones and lacks some. The data contain 63,000 or so clones, approximately 89% of them singletons. Sequencing input: PBMCs. These TCRs come from a man aged 55-75 years with colorectal cancer.

The chain couples TRBV7-2 to TRBJ1-6, with unresolved D. Per the germline V gene, CDR1 is SGHTA and CDR2 is FQGNSA. The V gene lost 1 base and the J gene lost 8 bases, with 12 bases spanning the gap. The CDR3 loop spans 15 amino acids. CDR3 loop: CASSLEPGAYSPLHF. CDR3 nucleotide sequence: TGTGCCAGCAGCTTAGAACCAGGAGCATATTCACCCCTCCACTTT.

The chain is built from TRBV28 and TRBJ1-4; TRBD1 agrees at 8 bases. J lost 7 bases, V lost 6 bases, and 4 bases had no gene match. There are 13 residues in the CDR3. Germline CDR1 reads MDHEN; CDR2 reads SYDVKM. This CDR3 is CASRTGAGEKLFF. The CDR3 DNA is TGTGCCAGCAGGACAGGGGCTGGTGAAAAACTGTTTTTT.

V usage is TRBV28 and J usage is TRBJ2-3; 15 positions agree with TRBD2. The CDR3 extends over 22 amino acids. V was clipped by 8 bases and J by 0 bases; unmatched bases: 21. Germline assignment: CDR1 MDHEN and CDR2 SYDVKM. The CDR3, as DNA: TGTGCCAGCCGCCGGTTATGGGGTGGACTAGCGGGGGGGGGCGCTAGCACAGATACGCAGTATTTT. Protein sequence: CASRRLWGGLAGGGASTDTQYF. Combining the CDR3 with reference TRBV28 and TRBJ2-3 gives the whole variable domain DVKVTQSSRYLVKRTGEKVFLECVQDMDHENMFWYRQDPGLGLRLIYFSYDVKMKEKGDIPEGYSVSREKKERFSLILESASTNQTSMYLCASRRLWGGLAGGGASTDTQYFGPGTRLTVL.